These 20 T cell receptor beta chains were all obtained from the same sample, sequenced in a study of T cells in Graves' hyperthyroidism and ophthalmopathy. RNA transcripts provided the source from which TCR beta CDR3 regions were amplified. The TCR CDR3 was amplified in a first-round RT-PCR using the HTBI primer set. MiXCR, run by TCRdb on the multiplex PCR reads, gives a single entry per CDR3 protein. The sample carries 350,000 to 400,000 distinct CDR3 sequences, about 15% recorded once. The specimen was blood. The receptors here all came from a woman younger than 45 with Graves' hyperthyroidism.

This clonotype was detected many times. The chain uses TRBV6-2 or TRBV6-3 and TRBJ1-3; D ambiguous. The germline V and J ends were trimmed by 4 bases and 0 bases, with 10 bases remaining between them. Germline V gives CDR1 MNHEY, CDR2 SVGEGT. CDR3 length: 15 residues. CDR3 DNA: TGTGCCAGCAGTTCCCCACGTTACTCTGGAAACACCATATATTTT. Its protein is CASSSPRYSGNTIYF.

This clonotype was picked up a small number of times. This CDR3 is CASSAQPSYEQYF. The CDR3 coding sequence is TGTGCCAGCAGCGCCCAGCCCTCCTACGAGCAGTACTTC. The rearrangement links TRBV27 to TRBJ2-7; D gene unclear. V gave up 6 bases and J gave up 0 bases, with 9 bases separating them. CDR3 length equals 13 residues. CDR1 and CDR2 from the germline V gene are MNHEY and SMNVEV (reference sequence).

The CDR3 sequence: CASSRTSGGNTGELFF. CDR3 nucleotides: TGTGCCAGCAGTCGGACTAGCGGAGGGAACACCGGGGAGCTGTTTTTT. The chain joins TRBV7-2 to TRBJ2-2, with 10 bases lining up with TRBD2. Germline lookup yields CDR1 SGHTA and CDR2 FQGNSA. CDR3 size: 16 residues. With 6 bases clipped from V and 1 base from J, the junction kept 5 bases outside the gene matches.

As for this clonotype: A much larger clone is a single base away; this may be a read error. The chain employs TRBV7-9 and TRBJ2-1; D gene ambiguous. The CDR3 totals 15 residues. The germline V and J ends were trimmed by 5 bases and 6 bases, with 17 bases remaining between them. The V gene's germline CDR1 is SEHNR and CDR2 FQNEAQ (reference sequence). CDR3 residues: CASSHAMATSNEQFF. DNA for the CDR3: TGTGCCAGCAGCCACGCAATGGCGACCTCCAATGAGCAGTTCTTC.

The chain joins TRBV24-1 to TRBJ1-5; 11 bases are shared with TRBD1. Trimming cost V 3 bases and J 9 bases; bases outside gene matches: 6. The germline gives CDR1 KGHDR, CDR2 SFDVKD. The CDR3 is 15 amino acids. CDR3 region: CATSDPGQGASPQHF. Written as DNA, the CDR3 is TGTGCCACCAGTGATCCCGGACAGGGGGCCTCGCCCCAGCATTTT.

The gene calls are TRBV7-8 and TRBJ1-5; D is uncertain. The CDR3 has 14 amino acids. CDR1 is SGHVS and CDR2 is FQNEAQ in the germline V gene. V was shortened by 6 bases and J by 6 bases, with 15 bases between the two germline ends. The CDR3: CASSYGPVSQPQHF. DNA of the CDR3: TGTGCCAGCAGTTACGGTCCGGTCAGTCAGCCCCAGCATTTT.

The chain carries TRBV7-2 and TRBJ2-2, with 14 bases fitting TRBD2. The CDR3 is 18 amino acids. Germline trimming cut 3 bases from V and 3 bases from J; bases unmatched to any gene: 6. CDR1 and CDR2 from the germline V gene are SGHTA and FQGNSA. The CDR3 is CASSLGLAGAADTGELFF. CDR3 DNA sequence: TGTGCCAGCAGCTTGGGACTAGCGGGAGCGGCGGACACCGGGGAGCTGTTTTTT. The variable domain in full, completed from reference TRBV7-2 and TRBJ2-2, reads GAGVSQSPSNKVTEKGKDVELRCDPISGHTALYWYRQSLGQGLEFLIYFQGNSAPDKSGLPSDRFSAERTGGSVSTLTIQRTQQEDSAVYLCASSLGLAGAADTGELFFGEGSRLTVL.

This clonotype occurred many times. The chain is built from TRBV11-2 and TRBJ2-1; 10 nucleotides line up with TRBD1. The junction had 8 bases not matched to a gene; V was cut back by 1 base and J by 8 bases. There are 16 residues in the CDR3. The germline CDR1 and CDR2 sequences are SGHAT and FQNNGV. This CDR3 reads CASSLVMDRGIDEQFF. CDR3 bases: TGTGCCAGCAGCTTAGTGATGGACAGGGGGATCGATGAGCAGTTCTTC.

There are many counts of this clonotype. As DNA, the CDR3 is TGTGCCAGCAGCCAAGCTACAATAGCCAAAAACATTCAGTACTTC. The encoded protein is CASSQATIAKNIQYF. V gene TRBV3-1 combines with J gene TRBJ2-4; no clear D gene. Trimming stripped 1 base from V and 0 bases from J, with 7 bases between. Germline values: CDR1 LGHDT, CDR2 YNNKEL (reference sequence). The CDR3 extends over 15 amino acids.

This rearrangement joins TRBV20-1 to TRBJ2-3; 10 nucleotides match TRBD2. V lost 0 bases and J lost 0; bases outside the gene matches: 15. Germline loops: CDR1 DFQATT, CDR2 SNEGSKA (reference sequence). The CDR3 sequence is 20 residues long. The CDR3 nucleotides are TGCAGTGCTAGAGACAGTCCAGCGGGAGGGACAGAGCGTAGCACAGATACGCAGTATTTT. Amino acids: CSARDSPAGGTERSTDTQYF.

This clonotype has a count of ten or more. This chain uses TRBV7-9 with TRBJ2-1; tentative D call: TRBD1 (6 bases). The ends were cut back, 6 bases at V and 7 bases at J, with 10 bases in the middle. CDR3 size: 12 residues. Germline V gives CDR1 SEHNR, CDR2 FQNEAQ (reference sequence). CDR3 nucleotides: TGTGCCAGCAGTCACAGGGAGAATGAGCAGTTCTTC. Protein sequence: CASSHRENEQFF.

This clonotype was detected once. J is TRBJ2-3 and V is TRBV6-2 or TRBV6-3; a possible D gene is TRBD2 (5 bases). V lost 5 bases, J lost 13 bases, and 13 bases lay in between. CDR1 MNHEY and CDR2 SVGEGT come from the germline V gene. The CDR3 consists of 11 residues. The CDR3 DNA reads TGTGCCAGCAGTACTAGACGTACCGAGTATTTT. This encodes CASSTRRTEYF.

The sample holds many counts of this clonotype. This chain links TRBV6-1 with TRBJ1-1, with D hard to call. From germline, CDR1 is MNHNS and CDR2 SASEGT. The CDR3 is made up of 14 amino acids. The ends were cut back, 6 bases at V and 4 bases at J, with 15 bases in the middle. The CDR3 sequence is CASSRRDRGTEAFF. The CDR3 DNA reads as TGTGCCAGCAGCAGACGAGACCGGGGCACTGAAGCTTTCTTT.

This clonotype was observed a handful of times. The V call is TRBV7-8, the J call TRBJ2-3; a weak D match, TRBD2 (5 bases). Germline V CDR1 and CDR2: SGHVS, FQNEAQ. The CDR3 consists of 15 residues. Trimming took 7 bases from V and 0 from J, leaving 14 bases between them. The CDR3 DNA is TGTGCCAGCACCCCACGACTAACCAGCACAGATACGCAGTATTTT. Its protein product is CASTPRLTSTDTQYF.

The table lists this clonotype with many counts. This sequence joins TRBV6-1 and TRBJ1-2; perhaps TRBD1 as D (5 bases). Germline CDR1 is MNHNS and CDR2 is SASEGT. Trimming left V 4 bases short and J 3 bases short, with 15 bases between. The CDR3 loop spans 15 amino acids. The CDR3 DNA is TGTGCCAGCAGTGTACGGGACTCTCTACACTATGGCTACACCTTC. Translation: CASSVRDSLHYGYTF.

As regards this clonotype: This may come from a read error, since a much larger clone is one base off. The chain combines TRBV20-1 with TRBJ2-1, with D perhaps TRBD2 (6 bases). The V gene lost 5 bases and the J gene lost 6 bases, with 20 bases spanning the gap. The CDR3 contains 15 residues. Per the germline V gene, CDR1 is DFQATT and CDR2 is SNEGSKA (reference sequence). CDR3 coding DNA: TGCAGTGCTCTTGGAGGTGCGGGGACGAGCAATGAGCAGTTCTTC. Translation gives CSALGGAGTSNEQFF.

The chain has TRBV20-1 and TRBJ2-1; the D gene is possibly TRBD2 (6 bases). Trimming removed 3 bases at V and 7 bases at J, with 16 bases between. Germline-derived CDR1 and CDR2 are DFQATT and SNEGSKA (reference sequence). This CDR3 spans 14 amino acids. The CDR3 sequence is CSARDREFLNEQFF. For the CDR3, the DNA is TGCAGTGCTAGGGATCGGGAGTTCTTGAATGAGCAGTTCTTC.

This clonotype was detected only a few times. The missing conserved phenylalanine or tryptophan at the end of this CDR3 makes a read error likely. The J gene is TRBJ2-7, the V gene TRBV10-3; 7 positions agree with TRBD1. From germline, CDR1 is ENHRY and CDR2 SYGVKD. This CDR3 contains 16 residues. The junction had 5 bases not matched to a gene; V was cut back by 0 bases and J by 0 bases. The chain's CDR3 is CAISESMRDSSYEQYL. Here the CDR3 DNA reads TGTGCCATCAGTGAGTCGATGAGGGACAGCTCCTACGAGCAGTACCTC.

This clonotype was picked up many times. The chain joins TRBV18 to TRBJ2-1, with 8 nucleotides matching TRBD2. CDR3 length: 16 amino acids. Germline assignment: CDR1 KGHSH and CDR2 LQKENI. The V gene end was trimmed by 1 base and the J gene end by 6 bases; junction bases not matched to a gene: 8. CDR3 sequence (DNA): TGTGCCAGCTCACCACGGCAGCGGGAGAGGGGCAATGAGCAGTTCTTC. Translating gives CASSPRQRERGNEQFF.

This clonotype occurred a few times. J is TRBJ1-6 and V is TRBV7-9, with a possible D match to TRBD1 (5 bases). Trimming pared 6 bases from V and 7 bases from J, leaving 16 bases between. This CDR3 has 15 amino acids. CDR1 and CDR2 from the germline V gene are SEHNR and FQNEAQ (reference sequence). The CDR3 sequence: CASSPFRVGNSPLHF. CDR3 coding DNA: TGTGCCAGCAGTCCTTTCAGGGTGGGGAATTCACCCCTCCACTTT. Full variable domain (rest looked up from reference TRBV7-9 and TRBJ1-6): DTGVSQNPRHKITKRGQNVTFRCDPISEHNRLYWYRQTLGQGPEFLTYFQNEAQLEKSRLLSDRFSAERPKGSFSTLEIQRTEQGDSAMYLCASSPFRVGNSPLHFGNGTRLTVT.